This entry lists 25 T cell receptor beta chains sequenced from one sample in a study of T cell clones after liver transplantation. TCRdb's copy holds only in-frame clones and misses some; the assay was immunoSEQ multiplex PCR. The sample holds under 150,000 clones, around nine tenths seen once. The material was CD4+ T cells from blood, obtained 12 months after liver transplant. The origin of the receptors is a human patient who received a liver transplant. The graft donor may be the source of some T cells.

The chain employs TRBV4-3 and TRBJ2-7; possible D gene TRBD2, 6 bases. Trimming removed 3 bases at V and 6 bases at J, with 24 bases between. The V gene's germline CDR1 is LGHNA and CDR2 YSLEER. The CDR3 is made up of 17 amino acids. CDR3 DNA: TGCGCCAGCAGCCAGTTAGCGGTTCCGGGAGTCGACAGCGAGCAGTACTTC. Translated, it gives CASSQLAVPGVDSEQYF.

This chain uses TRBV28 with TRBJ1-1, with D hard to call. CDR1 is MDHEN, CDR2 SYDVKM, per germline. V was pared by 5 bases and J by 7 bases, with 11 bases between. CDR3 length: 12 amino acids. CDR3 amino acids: CASSTTPFEAFF. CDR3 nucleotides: TGTGCCAGCAGTACCACCCCGTTTGAAGCTTTCTTT.

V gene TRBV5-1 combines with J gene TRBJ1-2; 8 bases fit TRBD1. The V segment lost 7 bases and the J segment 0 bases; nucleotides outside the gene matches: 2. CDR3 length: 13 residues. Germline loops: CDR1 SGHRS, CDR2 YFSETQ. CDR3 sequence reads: CASGQGTNYGYTF. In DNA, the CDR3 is TGCGCCAGCGGACAGGGAACTAACTATGGCTACACCTTC.

In nucleotides, the CDR3 is TGTGCCTGTCAGAAGGGTTTTCTAGAAAGGCAGTCCGGGGAGCTGTTTTTT. It is translated as CACQKGFLERQSGELFF. V usage is TRBV30 and J usage is TRBJ2-2, with D uncertain. V was shortened by 6 bases and J by 6 bases, with 26 bases between the two germline ends. The length of the CDR3 is 17 residues. Germline CDR1 and CDR2: GTSNPN and SVGIG (reference sequence).

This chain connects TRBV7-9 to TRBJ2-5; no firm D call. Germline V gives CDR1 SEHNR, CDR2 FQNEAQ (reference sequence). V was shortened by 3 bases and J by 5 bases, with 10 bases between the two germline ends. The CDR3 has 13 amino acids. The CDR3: CASSLMPIETQYF. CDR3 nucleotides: TGTGCCAGCAGCTTGATGCCCATCGAGACCCAGTACTTC. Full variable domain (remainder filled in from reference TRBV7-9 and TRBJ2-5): DTGVSQNPRHKITKRGQNVTFRCDPISEHNRLYWYRQTLGQGPEFLTYFQNEAQLEKSRLLSDRFSAERPKGSFSTLEIQRTEQGDSAMYLCASSLMPIETQYFGPGTRLLVL.

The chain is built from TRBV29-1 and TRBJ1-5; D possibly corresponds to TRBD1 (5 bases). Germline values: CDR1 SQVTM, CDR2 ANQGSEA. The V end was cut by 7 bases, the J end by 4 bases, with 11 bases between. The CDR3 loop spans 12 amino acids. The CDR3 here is CSALTANQPQHF. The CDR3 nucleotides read TGCAGCGCCCTGACAGCGAATCAGCCCCAGCATTTT.

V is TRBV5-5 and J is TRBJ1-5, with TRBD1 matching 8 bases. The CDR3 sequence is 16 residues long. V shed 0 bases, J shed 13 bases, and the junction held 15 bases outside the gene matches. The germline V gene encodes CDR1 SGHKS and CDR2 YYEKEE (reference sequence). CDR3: CASSLVSGTGPIGQHF. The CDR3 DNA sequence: TGTGCCAGCAGCTTGGTATCCGGGACAGGCCCCATAGGGCAGCATTTT. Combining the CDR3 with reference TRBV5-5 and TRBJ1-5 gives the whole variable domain DAGVTQSPTHLIKTRGQQVTLRCSPISGHKSVSWYQQVLGQGPQFIFQYYEKEERGRGNFPDRFSARQFPNYSSELNVNALLLGDSALYLCASSLVSGTGPIGQHFGDGTRLSIL.

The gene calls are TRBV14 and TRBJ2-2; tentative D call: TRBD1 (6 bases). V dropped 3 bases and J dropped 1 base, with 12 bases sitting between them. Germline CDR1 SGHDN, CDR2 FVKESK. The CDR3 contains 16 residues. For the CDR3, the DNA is TGTGCCAGCAGCCAGGCTACAGGGCGGAACACCGGGGAGCTGTTTTTT. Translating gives CASSQATGRNTGELFF.

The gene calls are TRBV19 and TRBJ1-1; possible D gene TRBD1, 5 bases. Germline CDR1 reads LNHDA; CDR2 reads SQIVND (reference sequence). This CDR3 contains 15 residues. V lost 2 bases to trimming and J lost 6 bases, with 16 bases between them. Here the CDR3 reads CASSIIPLEGAEAFF. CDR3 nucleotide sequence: TGTGCCAGTAGTATAATCCCCCTTGAAGGGGCTGAAGCTTTCTTT.

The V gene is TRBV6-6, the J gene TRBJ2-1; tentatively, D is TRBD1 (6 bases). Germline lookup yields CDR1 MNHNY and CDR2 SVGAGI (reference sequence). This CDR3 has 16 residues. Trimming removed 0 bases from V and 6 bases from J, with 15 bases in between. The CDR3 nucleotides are TGTGCCAGCAGTTACTCTTGGTTGGGGGCGAGCAATGAGCAGTTCTTC. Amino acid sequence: CASSYSWLGASNEQFF.

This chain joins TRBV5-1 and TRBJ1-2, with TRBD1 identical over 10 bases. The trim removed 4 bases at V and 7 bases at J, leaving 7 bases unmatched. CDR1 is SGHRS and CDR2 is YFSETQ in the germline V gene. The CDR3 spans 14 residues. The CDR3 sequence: CASSTDRGRGGYTF. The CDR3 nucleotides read TGCGCCAGCAGCACCGACAGGGGGCGAGGTGGCTACACCTTC.

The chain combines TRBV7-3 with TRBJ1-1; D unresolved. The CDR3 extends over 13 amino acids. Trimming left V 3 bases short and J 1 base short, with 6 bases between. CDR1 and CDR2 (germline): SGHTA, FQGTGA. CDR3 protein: CASSLYTNTEAFF. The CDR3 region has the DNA TGTGCCAGCAGCTTGTACACGAACACTGAAGCTTTCTTT.

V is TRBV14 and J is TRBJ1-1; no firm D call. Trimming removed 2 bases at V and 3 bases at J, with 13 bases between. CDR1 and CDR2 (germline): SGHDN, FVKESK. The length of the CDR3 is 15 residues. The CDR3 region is CASSQRTGRDTEAFF. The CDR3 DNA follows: TGTGCCAGCAGCCAAAGGACTGGGCGAGACACTGAAGCTTTCTTT.

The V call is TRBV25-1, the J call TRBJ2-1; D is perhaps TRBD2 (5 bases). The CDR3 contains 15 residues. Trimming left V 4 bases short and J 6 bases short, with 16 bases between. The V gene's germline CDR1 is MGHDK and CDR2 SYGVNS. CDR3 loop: CASSANLVGVNEQFF. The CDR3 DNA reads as TGTGCCAGCAGTGCGAACTTGGTCGGGGTCAATGAGCAGTTCTTC.

The CDR3 spells CASSLAGGNTEAFF. CDR3 DNA sequence: TGTGCCAGCAGTTTAGCAGGGGGCAACACTGAAGCTTTCTTT. V is TRBV2 and J is TRBJ1-1, with TRBD1 matching 8 bases. The CDR3 extends over 14 amino acids. V lost 5 bases to trimming and J lost 2 bases; unmatched junction nucleotides: 4. Per the germline V gene, CDR1 is SNHLY and CDR2 is FYNNEI.

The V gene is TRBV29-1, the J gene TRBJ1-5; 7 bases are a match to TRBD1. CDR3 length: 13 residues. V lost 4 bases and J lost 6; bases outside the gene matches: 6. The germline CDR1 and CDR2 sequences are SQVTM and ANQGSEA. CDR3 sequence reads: CSVVQGIGQPQHF. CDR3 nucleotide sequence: TGCAGCGTTGTACAGGGGATAGGTCAGCCCCAGCATTTT. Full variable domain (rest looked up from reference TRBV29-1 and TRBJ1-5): SAVISQKPSRDICQRGTSLTIQCQVDSQVTMMFWYRQQPGQSLTLIATANQGSEATYESGFVIDKFPISRPNLTFSTLTVSNMSPEDSSIYLCSVVQGIGQPQHFGDGTRLSIL.

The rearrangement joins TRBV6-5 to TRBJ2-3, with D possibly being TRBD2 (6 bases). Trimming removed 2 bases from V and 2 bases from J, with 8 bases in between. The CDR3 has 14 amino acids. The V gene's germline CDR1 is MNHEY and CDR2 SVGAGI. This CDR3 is CASSYRDFTDTQYF. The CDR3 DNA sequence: TGTGCCAGCAGTTACCGGGACTTCACAGATACGCAGTATTTT.

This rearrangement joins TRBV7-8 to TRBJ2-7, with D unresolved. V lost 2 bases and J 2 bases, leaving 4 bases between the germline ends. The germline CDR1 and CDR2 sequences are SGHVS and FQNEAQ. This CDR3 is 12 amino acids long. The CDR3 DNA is TGTGCCAGCAGCTTAAGTCCCTACGAGCAGTACTTC. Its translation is CASSLSPYEQYF.

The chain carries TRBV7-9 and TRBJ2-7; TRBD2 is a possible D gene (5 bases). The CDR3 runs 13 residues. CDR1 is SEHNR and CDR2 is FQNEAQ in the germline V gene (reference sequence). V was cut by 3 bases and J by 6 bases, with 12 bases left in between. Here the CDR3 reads CASSFSLGGEQYF. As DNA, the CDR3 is TGTGCCAGCAGCTTTAGCCTCGGAGGCGAGCAGTACTTC. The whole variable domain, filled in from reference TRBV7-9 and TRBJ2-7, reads DTGVSQNPRHKITKRGQNVTFRCDPISEHNRLYWYRQTLGQGPEFLTYFQNEAQLEKSRLLSDRFSAERPKGSFSTLEIQRTEQGDSAMYLCASSFSLGGEQYFGPGTRLTVT.

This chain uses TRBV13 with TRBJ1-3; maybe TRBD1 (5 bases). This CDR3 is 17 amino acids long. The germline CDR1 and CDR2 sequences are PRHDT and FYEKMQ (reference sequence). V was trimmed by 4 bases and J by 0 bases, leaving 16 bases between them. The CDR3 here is CASSSSHTGFSGNTIYF. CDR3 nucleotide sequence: TGTGCCAGCAGCTCCTCACATACAGGCTTCTCTGGAAACACCATATATTTT. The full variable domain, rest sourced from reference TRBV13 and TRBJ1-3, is AAGVIQSPRHLIKEKRETATLKCYPIPRHDTVYWYQQGPGQDPQFLISFYEKMQSDKGSIPDRFSAQQFSDYHSELNMSSLELGDSALYFCASSSSHTGFSGNTIYFGEGSWLTVV.

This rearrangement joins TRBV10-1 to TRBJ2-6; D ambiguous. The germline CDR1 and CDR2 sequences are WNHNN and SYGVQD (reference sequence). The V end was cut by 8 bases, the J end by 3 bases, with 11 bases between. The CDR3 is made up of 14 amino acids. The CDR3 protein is CASPCLGGANVLTF. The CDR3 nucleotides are TGCGCCAGCCCTTGCTTGGGTGGGGCCAACGTCCTGACTTTC.

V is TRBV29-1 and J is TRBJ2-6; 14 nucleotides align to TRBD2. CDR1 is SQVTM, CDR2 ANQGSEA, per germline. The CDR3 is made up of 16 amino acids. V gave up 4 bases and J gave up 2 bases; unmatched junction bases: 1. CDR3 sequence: CSVGLAGGTGANVLTF. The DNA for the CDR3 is TGCAGCGTTGGACTAGCGGGAGGGACTGGGGCCAACGTCCTGACTTTC.

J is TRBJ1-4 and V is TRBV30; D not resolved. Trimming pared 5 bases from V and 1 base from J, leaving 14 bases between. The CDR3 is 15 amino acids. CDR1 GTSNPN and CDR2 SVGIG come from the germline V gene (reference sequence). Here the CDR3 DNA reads TGTGCCTGGGCGAATGGGCCAGTAACTAATGAAAAACTGTTTTTT. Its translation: CAWANGPVTNEKLFF. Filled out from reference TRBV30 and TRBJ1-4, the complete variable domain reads SQTIHQWPATLVQPVGSPLSLECTVEGTSNPNLYWYRQAAGRGLQLLFYSVGIGQISSEVPQNLSASRPQDRQFILSSKKLLLSDSGFYLCAWANGPVTNEKLFFGSGTQLSVL.

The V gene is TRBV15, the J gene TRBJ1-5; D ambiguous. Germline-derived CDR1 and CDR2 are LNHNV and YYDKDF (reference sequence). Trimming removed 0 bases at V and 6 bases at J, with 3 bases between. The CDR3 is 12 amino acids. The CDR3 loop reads CATSRDPQPQHF. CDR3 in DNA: TGTGCCACCAGCAGAGATCCTCAGCCCCAGCATTTT. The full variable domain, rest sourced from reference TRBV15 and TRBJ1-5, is DAMVIQNPRYQVTQFGKPVTLSCSQTLNHNVMYWYQQKSSQAPKLLFHYYDKDFNNEADTPDNFQSRRPNTSFCFLDIRSPGLGDTAMYLCATSRDPQPQHFGDGTRLSIL.

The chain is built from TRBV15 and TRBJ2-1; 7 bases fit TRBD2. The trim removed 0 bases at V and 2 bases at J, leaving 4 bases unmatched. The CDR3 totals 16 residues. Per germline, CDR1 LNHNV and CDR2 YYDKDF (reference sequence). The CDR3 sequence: CATSRDPAGAYNEQFF. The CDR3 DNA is TGTGCCACCAGCAGAGATCCTGCGGGGGCCTACAATGAGCAGTTCTTC.